The rows below give T cell receptor beta chains drawn from one sample of a study of T cell responses to AZD1222 COVID-19 vaccine. The repertoire was sequenced with immunoSEQ multiplex PCR; TCRdb's copy has only in-frame clones and lacks some. Here the sample spans around 92,000 clones, roughly nine tenths being singletons. The source material was peripheral blood, sampled on day 0 of AZD1222 vaccination. These receptors originate from an adult in good health. The CDR3 runs from the conserved cysteine through the conserved F or W. D genes are given only for firm matches. Size values are once, few and many counts, or a class for expanded clones, and some rows have none.

J: TRBJ1-1; V: TRBV14; size: NA; D: NA; length: 16; DNA: TGTGCCAGCAGCCAAGAAAAGGGGACAATGAACACTGAAGCTTTCTTT; CDR3: CASSQEKGTMNTEAFF
J: TRBJ1-2; V: TRBV5-4; size: once; D: TRBD1; length: 14; DNA: TGTGCCAGCAGCTTGGAACAGGGGAACTATGGCTACACCTTC; CDR3: CASSLEQGNYGYTF
J: TRBJ2-3; V: TRBV29-1; size: NA; D: TRBD2; length: 15; DNA: TGCAGCGTTTCCCAACTAGCGGGTAACACAGATACGCAGTATTTT; CDR3: CSVSQLAGNTDTQYF
J: TRBJ2-1; V: TRBV7-9; size: NA; D: TRBD2; length: 16; DNA: TGTGCCAGCAGCTTTCCCGCTAGCGGGGGTTACAATGAGCAGTTCTTC; CDR3: CASSFPASGGYNEQFF
J: TRBJ2-1; V: TRBV25-1; size: NA; D: TRBD1; length: 16; DNA: TGTGCCAGCAGTGAATGGGGACAGGGCCGTTACAATGAGCAGTTCTTC; CDR3: CASSEWGQGRYNEQFF
J: TRBJ1-5; V: TRBV7-2; size: NA; D: NA; length: 15; DNA: TGTGCCAGCAGCTTCTCGTCGGCGGAAGGTCAGCCCCAGCATTTT; CDR3: CASSFSSAEGQPQHF
J: TRBJ2-7; V: TRBV28; size: NA; D: NA; length: 13; DNA: TGTGCCAGCAGTTTGCGCCAAATCTACGAGCAGTACTTC; CDR3: CASSLRQIYEQYF
J: TRBJ1-1; V: TRBV18; size: NA; D: TRBD1; length: 15; DNA: TGTGCCAGCTCGGGACAGGGGGCGCGGAACACTGAAGCTTTCTTT; CDR3: CASSGQGARNTEAFF
J: TRBJ1-1; V: TRBV5-1; size: once; D: NA; length: 14; DNA: TGCGCCAGCAGCTTGGTTGTGGGGGACACTGAAGCTTTCTTT; CDR3: CASSLVVGDTEAFF
J: TRBJ1-5; V: TRBV27; size: NA; D: TRBD1; length: 13; DNA: TGTGCCAGCAGCAACAGGGGAGGGCAGCCCCAGCATTTT; CDR3: CASSNRGGQPQHF
J: TRBJ2-5; V: TRBV6-2/TRBV6-3; size: NA; D: NA; length: 18; DNA: TGTGCCAGCAGTTACTCGAAATGGATAGGGCTAGCCCAAGAGACCCAGTACTTC; CDR3: CASSYSKWIGLAQETQYF